This T cell receptor (beta chain) was obtained from a study of blood T cell repertoires in COVID-19. Study at large: Some COVID-19 samples were acute and others convalescent; all came from the United States, Italy and Spain.

TCRdb's copy holds only in-frame clones and misses some; the assay was immunoSEQ multiplex PCR. The sample shows approximately 200,000 clones, about 82% of them seen only once. Donors were grouped by their self-reported clinical history. The source material was PBMCs or T cells enriched from blood (not recorded which). The TCR sequence derives from a woman in her twenties or thirties who had recovered from COVID-19.

CDR3 protein: CASSPRRGGLNTEAFF. The DNA for the CDR3 is TGTGCCAGCAGCCCTAGGAGGGGAGGACTGAACACTGAAGCTTTCTTT. This sequence joins TRBV7-9 and TRBJ1-1, with D possibly TRBD1 on 5 matching bases. V lost 5 bases, J lost 0 bases, and 16 bases lay in between. Germline V gives CDR1 SEHNR, CDR2 FQNEAQ (reference sequence). The CDR3 has 16 residues.